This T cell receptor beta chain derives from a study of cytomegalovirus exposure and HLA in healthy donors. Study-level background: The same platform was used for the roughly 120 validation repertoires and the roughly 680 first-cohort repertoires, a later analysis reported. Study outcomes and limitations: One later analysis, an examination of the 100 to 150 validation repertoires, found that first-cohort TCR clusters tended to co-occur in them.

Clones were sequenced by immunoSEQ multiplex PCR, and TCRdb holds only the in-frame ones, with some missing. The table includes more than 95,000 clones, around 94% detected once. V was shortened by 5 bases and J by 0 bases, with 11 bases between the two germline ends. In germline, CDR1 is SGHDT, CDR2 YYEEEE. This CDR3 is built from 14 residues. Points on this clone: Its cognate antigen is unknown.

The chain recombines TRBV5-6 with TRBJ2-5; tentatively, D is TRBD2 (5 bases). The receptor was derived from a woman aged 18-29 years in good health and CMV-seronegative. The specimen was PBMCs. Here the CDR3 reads CASSWTGYQETQYF. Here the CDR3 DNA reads TGTGCCAGCAGTTGGACTGGGTACCAAGAGACCCAGTACTTC.